This is a list of T cell receptor beta chains from one sample in a study of shared T cell receptors in the human thymus. Sequenced by immunoSEQ multiplex PCR; TCRdb stores in-frame clones only, minus some. The repertoire holds 550,000 to 800,000 clones, around 85% seen once, with around 0.0099% in the top ten. The same sample was also used in a study of human thymus T cells.

The sequenced material came from thymocytes. The source of these receptors is a girl under three years old with a congenital heart defect. CDR3s include the opening cysteine and the closing phenylalanine or tryptophan. A D gene is named only where the DNA matches it firmly.

v_call: TRBV7-2; d_call: .; j_call: TRBJ1-5; cdr3_aa: CASSLGRSNQPQHF
v_call: TRBV6-5; d_call: .; j_call: TRBJ1-6; cdr3_aa: CASSEHHSKSPLHF
v_call: TRBV6-1; d_call: .; j_call: TRBJ2-7; cdr3_aa: CASSECPTAGAHDYEQYF
v_call: TRBV6-5; d_call: .; j_call: TRBJ2-4; cdr3_aa: CASSSTGLAKNIQYF
v_call: TRBV2; d_call: .; j_call: TRBJ2-2; cdr3_aa: CASSRGWTASTGELFF
v_call: TRBV5-1; d_call: TRBD1; j_call: TRBJ2-4; cdr3_aa: CASSSTPHRGENIQYF
v_call: TRBV2; d_call: TRBD1; j_call: TRBJ2-2; cdr3_aa: CASSASVGGQGAARELFF
v_call: TRBV5-5; d_call: .; j_call: TRBJ2-7; cdr3_aa: CASSGQGVCEQYF
v_call: TRBV13; d_call: .; j_call: TRBJ2-3; cdr3_aa: CASSPHSLSPRVTDTQYF
v_call: TRBV27; d_call: .; j_call: TRBJ2-3; cdr3_aa: CASSSKLSSSLEGGLSTDTQYF
v_call: TRBV6-6; d_call: .; j_call: TRBJ1-2; cdr3_aa: CASSYARPLGDGYTF
v_call: TRBV18; d_call: .; j_call: TRBJ1-1; cdr3_aa: CASSPPHRQTEAFF
v_call: TRBV9; d_call: .; j_call: TRBJ2-6; cdr3_aa: CASSVRGSGANVLTF
v_call: TRBV11-3; d_call: .; j_call: TRBJ1-5; cdr3_aa: CASSLVAVLGGATNQPQHF
v_call: TRBV7-6; d_call: .; j_call: TRBJ2-6; cdr3_aa: CASSVQFSGANVLTF
v_call: TRBV10-3; d_call: TRBD1; j_call: TRBJ1-6; cdr3_aa: CAISESRWDREGPLHF
v_call: TRBV7-2; d_call: TRBD1; j_call: TRBJ1-2; cdr3_aa: CASSHADRGGYTF
v_call: TRBV11-2; d_call: TRBD1; j_call: TRBJ1-6; cdr3_aa: CASSLVPDRGKKDSPLHF
v_call: TRBV10-3; d_call: .; j_call: TRBJ1-1; cdr3_aa: CAISEGAGRFAFF
v_call: TRBV28; d_call: TRBD2; j_call: TRBJ2-5; cdr3_aa: CASRAGGPLETQYF
v_call: TRBV5-1; d_call: .; j_call: TRBJ1-2; cdr3_aa: CASSPPGHAGRSNYGYTF
v_call: TRBV14; d_call: TRBD1; j_call: TRBJ2-7; cdr3_aa: CASRGQVHYEQYF
v_call: TRBV25-1; d_call: .; j_call: TRBJ1-2; cdr3_aa: CASSATGFYGYTF
v_call: TRBV5-1; d_call: .; j_call: TRBJ2-5; cdr3_aa: CASSLKGRAAEETQYF
v_call: TRBV5-1; d_call: TRBD1; j_call: TRBJ2-5; cdr3_aa: CASHRGRETQYF
v_call: TRBV7-2; d_call: .; j_call: TRBJ2-5; cdr3_aa: CAGGVETQYF
v_call: TRBV7-6; d_call: TRBD1; j_call: TRBJ1-2; cdr3_aa: CASSLNPDRVYYGYTF
v_call: TRBV7-2; d_call: .; j_call: TRBJ2-3; cdr3_aa: CASSRRGEDTQYF
v_call: TRBV6-5; d_call: .; j_call: TRBJ1-2; cdr3_aa: CASSYSNRRPGYGYTF
v_call: TRBV4-2; d_call: .; j_call: TRBJ1-3; cdr3_aa: CASSQDGAASGNTIYF
v_call: TRBV7-9; d_call: .; j_call: TRBJ2-7; cdr3_aa: CASSLPPPGGRGKYF
v_call: TRBV2; d_call: .; j_call: TRBJ1-2; cdr3_aa: CASRELQCYGYTF
v_call: TRBV4-1; d_call: .; j_call: TRBJ1-5; cdr3_aa: CASSLGATSQPQHF
v_call: TRBV5-6; d_call: TRBD2; j_call: TRBJ2-1; cdr3_aa: CASSLCRLAVRGQFF
v_call: TRBV7-9; d_call: .; j_call: TRBJ2-7; cdr3_aa: CASSPDSSGGRPVNGQYF
v_call: TRBV19; d_call: TRBD2; j_call: TRBJ2-1; cdr3_aa: CASSIRQRGGQFNEQFF
v_call: TRBV20-1; d_call: .; j_call: TRBJ1-1; cdr3_aa: CSDGTEAFF